The 29 T cell receptor beta chains reported below all come from one sample, sequenced in a study of shared clonotypes between healthy human individuals. Profiling relied on immunoSEQ multiplex PCR, and the TCRdb table lists in-frame clones only, not all of them. This table holds about 120,000 clones, approximately 70% found once. Sequences were obtained from memory CD8+ T cells sorted from blood. Subset defined: CD45RO+ cells pooled with CCR7-negative TemRA cells. The receptors originated from a woman aged 30 to 39 in good health.

The chain uses TRBV4-1 and TRBJ1-6; D perhaps matches TRBD1 (6 bases). This CDR3 has 17 residues. Germline values: CDR1 MGHRA, CDR2 YSYEKL. V lost 2 bases and J 5 bases, leaving 16 bases between the germline ends. DNA of the CDR3: TGCGCCAGCAGCCAATGGGGGACACAGGGTAATAATTCACCCCTCCACTTT. Translation gives CASSQWGTQGNNSPLHF.

To note about this clone: This sample includes further DNA sequences coding for the same CDR3. The CDR3 region is CASSVGGGSDTQYF. The CDR3 region has the DNA TGTGCCAGCAGCGTAGGAGGCGGGAGCGATACGCAGTATTTT. The chain combines TRBV9 with TRBJ2-3; the match to TRBD2 covers 7 bases. V gave up 0 bases and J gave up 6 bases; unmatched junction bases: 4. CDR1 is SGDLS and CDR2 is YYNGEE in the germline V gene. CDR3 length: 14 amino acids.

CDR3 loop: CAWSVGLAGKNEQFF. The CDR3 DNA follows: TGTGCCTGGAGTGTGGGACTAGCGGGAAAAAATGAGCAGTTCTTC. The J gene is TRBJ2-1, the V gene TRBV30, with 13 positions matching TRBD2. CDR3 size: 15 residues. Germline V gene sequence: CDR1 GTSNPN, CDR2 SVGIG (reference sequence). Trimming took 0 bases from V and 7 from J; bases not matched to a gene: 3.

Only a few counts were recorded for this clone. The junction differs from germline at one of its ends, possibly a read error. The chain combines TRBV4-1 with TRBJ1-5; TRBD1 is a possible D gene (5 bases). Germline V gene data show CDR1 as MGHRA and CDR2 as YSYEKL. The CDR3 is made up of 15 amino acids. CDR3 region: CASSQDRGLGQPQHF. The CDR3 DNA follows: TGCGCCAGCAGTCAAGATCGGGGGTTAGGACAGCCCCAGCATTTT.

The chain joins TRBV2 to TRBJ2-3, with TRBD1 matching 7 bases. The germline V gene has CDR1 SNHLY and CDR2 FYNNEI. V shed 6 bases, J shed 1 base, and the junction held 10 bases outside the gene matches. CDR3 size: 16 residues. The DNA of the CDR3 is TGTGCCAGCAGCTCCGTTCCCGGACAGGGCACAGATACGCAGTATTTT. Translating gives CASSSVPGQGTDTQYF.

The V gene is TRBV5-4, the J gene TRBJ2-7, with 8 bases that match TRBD1. Trimming took 4 bases from V and 3 from J; bases not matched to a gene: 12. CDR3 length: 16 amino acids. Germline V lookup: CDR1 SGHNT, CDR2 YYREEE (reference sequence). The CDR3 loop reads CASSQDPGQGFYEQYF. The CDR3 DNA sequence: TGTGCCAGCAGCCAAGATCCTGGACAGGGATTCTACGAGCAGTACTTC.

V usage is TRBV7-9 and J usage is TRBJ1-1; D is uncertain. The germline V and J ends were trimmed by 5 bases and 3 bases, with 13 bases remaining between them. The CDR3 contains 14 residues. Germline V lookup: CDR1 SEHNR, CDR2 FQNEAQ (reference sequence). The CDR3 DNA follows: TGTGCCAGCAGCCCTGTTAATAGGGACACTGAAGCTTTCTTT. This sequence encodes CASSPVNRDTEAFF.

The chain couples TRBV5-6 to TRBJ2-7; perhaps TRBD1 as D (6 bases). This CDR3 is 13 amino acids long. Germline V lookup: CDR1 SGHDT, CDR2 YYEEEE. The V end was cut by 6 bases, the J end by 0 bases, with 10 bases between. The CDR3 here is CASTEQGSYEQYF. CDR3 sequence (DNA): TGTGCCAGCACCGAACAGGGCTCCTACGAGCAGTACTTC.

The V and J genes are TRBV7-9 and TRBJ1-1; 7 nucleotides line up with TRBD1. The germline CDR1 and CDR2 sequences are SEHNR and FQNEAQ (reference sequence). The CDR3 consists of 17 residues. V lost 6 bases, J lost 2 bases, and 15 bases stayed unmatched. CDR3 in DNA: TGTGCCAGCAGGGGCAAGGGTGGAGGGGGCGAAAACACTGAAGCTTTCTTT. Protein product: CASRGKGGGGENTEAFF.

The chain has TRBV30 and TRBJ1-1; a possible D gene is TRBD1 (5 bases). The CDR3 runs to 16 residues. With 3 bases removed from V and 0 bases from J, the gap between germline ends came to 17 bases. Germline CDR1 reads GTSNPN; CDR2 reads SVGIG (reference sequence). CDR3 sequence reads: CAWSARDFYMNTEAFF. The CDR3 DNA reads as TGTGCCTGGAGCGCCCGGGACTTCTACATGAACACTGAAGCTTTCTTT.

DNA for the CDR3: TGTGCCAGCAGTTCGGGGACAGGGGCTCCCTACGAGCAGTACTTC. Translating gives CASSSGTGAPYEQYF. The gene calls are TRBV28 and TRBJ2-7; 10 nucleotides line up with TRBD1. Germline V gives CDR1 MDHEN, CDR2 SYDVKM. V was pared by 4 bases and J by 2 bases, with 5 bases of the junction left unmatched. This CDR3 is built from 15 residues. Full variable domain (remainder filled in from reference TRBV28 and TRBJ2-7): DVKVTQSSRYLVKRTGEKVFLECVQDMDHENMFWYRQDPGLGLRLIYFSYDVKMKEKGDIPEGYSVSREKKERFSLILESASTNQTSMYLCASSSGTGAPYEQYFGPGTRLTVT.

This chain links TRBV4-1 with TRBJ2-1, with 10 bases aligning to TRBD2. The CDR3 sequence is 15 residues long. The germline CDR1 and CDR2 sequences are MGHRA and YSYEKL. The trim removed 6 bases at V and 4 bases at J, leaving 6 bases unmatched. CDR3 residues: CASRASGSAYNEQFF. For the CDR3, the DNA is TGCGCCAGCAGGGCTAGCGGGAGTGCTTACAATGAGCAGTTCTTC.

The V gene is TRBV7-9, the J gene TRBJ2-7, with a weak D call TRBD2 (6 bases). Trimming removed 5 bases from V and 4 bases from J, with 15 bases in between. The CDR3 runs 14 residues. Germline loops: CDR1 SEHNR, CDR2 FQNEAQ (reference sequence). CDR3: CASSPWTNPYEQYF. The DNA for the CDR3 is TGTGCCAGCAGCCCCTGGACTAACCCATACGAGCAGTACTTC.

The chain links TRBV4-1 to TRBJ2-5, with D possibly called TRBD1 or TRBD2 (6 bases each). Deletions cut 1 base from V and 7 bases from J, with 13 bases between. This CDR3 region has 14 residues. Germline assignment: CDR1 MGHRA and CDR2 YSYEKL. This CDR3 is CASSQVGGPGTQYF. In DNA form, the CDR3 reads TGCGCCAGCAGCCAAGTGGGGGGCCCTGGGACCCAGTACTTC.

The chain is built from TRBV9 and TRBJ2-7; 10 nucleotides align to TRBD1. Losses at the gene ends were 0 bases for V and 2 bases for J; bases not matched to a gene: 5. CDR1 is SGDLS and CDR2 is YYNGEE in the germline V gene. This CDR3 has 16 amino acids. DNA for the CDR3: TGTGCCAGCAGCGTAGGAGGGACAGGGGCTGCCTACGAGCAGTACTTC. This encodes CASSVGGTGAAYEQYF. Using reference TRBV9 and TRBJ2-7 for the parts outside the CDR3, the full variable domain is DSGVTQTPKHLITATGQRVTLRCSPRSGDLSVYWYQQSLDQGLQFLIQYYNGEERAKGNILERFSAQQFPDLHSELNLSSLELGDSALYFCASSVGGTGAAYEQYFGPGTRLTVT.

This clone was seen more than once but under ten times. This rearrangement joins TRBV21-1 to TRBJ1-1. TRBV21-1 constitutes a pseudogene. The CDR3 totals 12 residues. The CDR3, as DNA: TGTGCCAGCAGCCACCTCGGGGCTGAAGCTTTCTTT. Its translation is CASSHLGAEAFF.

The chain employs TRBV5-5 and TRBJ1-2; D might be TRBD1 (5 bases). The V gene lost 2 bases and the J gene lost 2 bases, with 13 bases spanning the gap. The CDR3 has 15 amino acids. CDR1 is SGHKS and CDR2 is YYEKEE in the germline V gene (reference sequence). CDR3 in amino acids: CASSLIAGWNYGYTF. The CDR3 nucleotides are TGTGCCAGCAGCTTAATTGCAGGGTGGAACTATGGCTACACCTTC.

This clone was recorded only once. The genes are TRBV27 and TRBJ2-2; TRBD2 matches at 11 bases. CDR1 is MNHEY and CDR2 is SMNVEV in the germline V gene (reference sequence). CDR3 size: 14 residues. V was clipped by 5 bases and J by 7 bases; unmatched bases: 3. The CDR3 is CASSAGLAVGELFF. CDR3 DNA: TGTGCCAGCAGTGCGGGACTAGCGGTCGGGGAGCTGTTTTTT.

The chain recombines TRBV9 with TRBJ2-3, with 8 bases fitting TRBD2. Per the germline V gene, CDR1 is SGDLS and CDR2 is YYNGEE. Trimming cost V 4 bases and J 6 bases; bases outside gene matches: 7. The CDR3 has 14 amino acids. DNA of the CDR3: TGTGCCAGCAGCCCAGGCGGGGGGCCTGATACGCAGTATTTT. This codes for CASSPGGGPDTQYF.

In its sample, this clone was seen once. The V gene is TRBV6-1, the J gene TRBJ1-5; D gene ambiguous. Germline lookup yields CDR1 MNHNS and CDR2 SASEGT. With 3 bases removed from V and 0 bases from J, the gap between germline ends came to 9 bases. The CDR3 sequence is 15 residues long. DNA of the CDR3: TGTGCCAGCAGTGAGTGGGTTTTTAGCAATCAGCCCCAGCATTTT. Its translation is CASSEWVFSNQPQHF.

The chain joins TRBV6-1 to TRBJ1-4, with unresolved D. V was cut by 7 bases and J by 5 bases, with 11 bases left in between. Germline assignment: CDR1 MNHNS and CDR2 SASEGT. The CDR3 loop spans 13 amino acids. CDR3 loop: CASTREANEKLFF. The CDR3 DNA sequence: TGTGCCAGCACTAGGGAGGCCAATGAAAAACTGTTTTTT.

V gene TRBV4-2 combines with J gene TRBJ2-2; no reliable D call. Trimming cost V 5 bases and J 1 base, with 5 bases left between them. CDR1 is LGHNA, CDR2 YNFKEQ, per germline. The CDR3 runs 13 residues. The CDR3 loop reads CASSAGNTGELFF. The CDR3 DNA follows: TGTGCCAGCAGCGCAGGGAACACCGGGGAGCTGTTTTTT.

In this sample, this clone turned up a few times. The V and J genes are TRBV6-4 and TRBJ2-3; TRBD2 matches at 10 bases. Germline CDR1 reads MRHNA; CDR2 reads SNTAGT. There are 16 residues in the CDR3. J was trimmed by 4 bases and V by 0 bases; bases with no gene match: 4. CDR3 protein: CASSDSLAGGADTQYF. CDR3 nucleotides: TGTGCCAGCAGTGACTCATTAGCGGGAGGAGCAGATACGCAGTATTTT.

The V call is TRBV4-1, the J call TRBJ2-1, with TRBD2 matching 7 bases. This CDR3 comprises 17 residues. The germline V gene has CDR1 MGHRA and CDR2 YSYEKL. V trimming: 1 base; J trimming: 8 bases; junction bases outside the gene matches: 14. The CDR3 bases are TGCGCCAGCAGCCAAGTGGGAGGGGTTTCGGCTCTCGATGAGCAGTTCTTC. This sequence encodes CASSQVGGVSALDEQFF.

V is TRBV7-8 and J is TRBJ1-1; 7 bases agree with TRBD1. The CDR3 loop spans 14 amino acids. Germline V CDR1 and CDR2: SGHVS, FQNEAQ. Unmatched junction bases numbered 8, after V lost 4 bases and J lost 6 bases. This CDR3 is CASSWGQTYPEAFF. CDR3 DNA: TGTGCCAGCAGCTGGGGACAGACGTATCCTGAAGCTTTCTTT.

The V gene is TRBV19, the J gene TRBJ2-3; 8 positions match TRBD1. This CDR3 contains 15 residues. CDR1 is LNHDA and CDR2 is SQIVND in the germline V gene (reference sequence). Trimming removed 3 bases from V and 0 bases from J; junction bases left unmatched: 2. CDR3 sequence reads: CASSMDRVSTDTQYF. CDR3 nucleotide sequence: TGTGCCAGTAGTATGGACAGGGTGAGCACAGATACGCAGTATTTT.

The chain links TRBV4-1 to TRBJ1-1, with D unclear. CDR1 is MGHRA, CDR2 YSYEKL, per germline. The CDR3 totals 15 residues. V lost 4 bases to trimming and J lost 2 bases, with 14 bases between them. The CDR3, as DNA: TGCGCCAGCAGCCTAGGAATACAAGTAAACACTGAAGCTTTCTTT. Its translation: CASSLGIQVNTEAFF.

The rearrangement uses TRBV27 and TRBJ2-1, with no clear D. This CDR3 region has 16 residues. Trimming removed 4 bases at V and 4 bases at J, with 17 bases between. The germline gives CDR1 MNHEY, CDR2 SMNVEV (reference sequence). The CDR3, as DNA: TGTGCCAGCAGTTCCCTCCTTATAGGGCGATACAATGAGCAGTTCTTC. The encoded protein is CASSSLLIGRYNEQFF.

The chain joins TRBV1 to TRBJ2-7. TRBV1 constitutes a pseudogene. This CDR3 comprises 15 residues. Written as DNA, the CDR3 is TGCACCAGCAGCCAAGGGAATTACAGCGCCTACGAGCAGTACTTC. It yields the protein CTSSQGNYSAYEQYF.